This T cell receptor (beta chain) was captured by sequencing in a study of cytomegalovirus exposure and HLA in healthy donors. About the research overall: Around 80 million unique TCR sequences came from HLA-typed donors in an early release.

A word on this clone: Its antigen is unidentified.

The PCR made use of 60 Vbeta and 13 Jbeta primers. Sequenced by immunoSEQ multiplex PCR; TCRdb stores in-frame clones only, minus some. This table has a few hundred thousand clones, 75% to 85% appearing once. Study results and caveats: V- and J-gene trimming of TCR beta was linked (in a later analysis) to a missense DCLRE1C variant.

Germline loops: CDR1 LNHDA, CDR2 SQIVND (reference sequence). With V trimmed by 5 bases and J by 3 bases, 4 bases remained unmatched. This CDR3 has 14 residues. The chain joins TRBV19 to TRBJ1-5, with 7 bases that match TRBD1. The sequence was collected from an older woman in good health and CMV-seropositive. Sequencing used PBMCs. CDR3 in DNA: TGTGCCAGTAGTGTCGACAGGGACAATCAGCCCCAGCATTTT. Protein sequence: CASSVDRDNQPQHF.